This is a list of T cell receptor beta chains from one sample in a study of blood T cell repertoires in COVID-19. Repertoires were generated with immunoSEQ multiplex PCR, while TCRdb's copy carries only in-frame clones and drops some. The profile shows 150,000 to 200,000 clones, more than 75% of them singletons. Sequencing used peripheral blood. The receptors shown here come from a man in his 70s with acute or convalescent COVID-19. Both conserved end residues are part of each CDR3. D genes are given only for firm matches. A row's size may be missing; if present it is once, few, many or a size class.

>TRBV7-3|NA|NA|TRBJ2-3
CASSLSSSTDTQYF
TGTGCCAGCAGCTTAAGTTCTAGCACAGATACGCAGTATTTT
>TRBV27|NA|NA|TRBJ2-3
CASSLSANTDTQYF
TGTGCCAGCAGTTTATCGGCAAACACAGATACGCAGTATTTT
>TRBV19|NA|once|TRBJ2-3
CASSIASDTQYF
TGTGCCAGTAGTATAGCCTCAGATACGCAGTATTTT
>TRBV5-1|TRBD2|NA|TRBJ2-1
CASSFSGGTYNEQFF
TGCGCCAGCAGCTTTAGCGGGGGAACGTACAATGAGCAGTTCTTC
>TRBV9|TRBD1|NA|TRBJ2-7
CASSGDRGSYEQYF
TGTGCCAGCAGCGGAGACAGGGGGTCGTACGAGCAGTACTTC
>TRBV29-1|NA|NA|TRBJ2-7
CSVENGSDNEQYF
TGCAGCGTTGAAAACGGTAGCGACAACGAGCAGTACTTC
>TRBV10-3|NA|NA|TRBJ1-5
CAISESTADQPQHF
TGTGCCATCAGTGAGAGTACAGCGGATCAGCCCCAGCATTTT
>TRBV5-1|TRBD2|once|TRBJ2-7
CASSAGGIGYEQYF
TGCGCCAGCAGCGCGGGGGGAATTGGCTACGAGCAGTACTTC
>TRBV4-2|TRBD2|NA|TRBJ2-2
CASSRVRAGAADTGELFF
TGTGCCAGCAGCCGGGTAAGAGCGGGGGCCGCGGACACCGGGGAGCTGTTTTTT
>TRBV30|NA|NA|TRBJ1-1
CAWSVKMAEAFF
TGTGCCTGGAGTGTAAAGATGGCCGAAGCTTTCTTT
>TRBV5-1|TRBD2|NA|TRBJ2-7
CASSSSGGSLYEQYF
TGCGCCAGCAGCTCTAGCGGGGGGTCCCTCTACGAGCAGTACTTC
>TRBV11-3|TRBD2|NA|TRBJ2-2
CASSSGLAGVAPGELFF
TGTGCCAGCAGCTCAGGACTAGCGGGAGTGGCCCCCGGGGAGCTGTTTTTT
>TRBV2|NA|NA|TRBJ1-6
CASISGNSPLHF
TGTGCCAGCATCTCAGGGAATTCACCCCTCCACTTT
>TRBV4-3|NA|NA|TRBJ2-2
CASSQDFSQGPRELFF
TGCGCCAGCAGCCAAGATTTCTCCCAGGGTCCCCGGGAGCTGTTTTTT
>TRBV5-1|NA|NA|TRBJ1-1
CASSPQGNTEAFF
TGCGCCAGCAGCCCGCAGGGAAACACTGAAGCTTTCTTT
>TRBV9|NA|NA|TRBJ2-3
CASSVDEGWGTDTQYF
TGTGCCAGCAGCGTAGATGAGGGTTGGGGCACAGATACGCAGTATTTT
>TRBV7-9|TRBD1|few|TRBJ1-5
CASSYGQEDNQPQHF
TGTGCCAGCAGCTACGGACAGGAGGACAATCAGCCCCAGCATTTT
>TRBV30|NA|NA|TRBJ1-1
CAWSGGRVAFF
TGTGCCTGGAGTGGGGGCAGGGTCGCTTTCTTT
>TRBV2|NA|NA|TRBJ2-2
CASSEGRERGELFF
TGTGCCAGCAGTGAAGGGCGAGAGAGGGGGGAGCTGTTTTTT
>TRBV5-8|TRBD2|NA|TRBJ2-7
CASSSGLAGTYEQYF
TGTGCCAGCAGCTCCGGACTAGCGGGCACCTACGAGCAGTACTTC
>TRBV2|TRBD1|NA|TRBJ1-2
CASSTTGVYGYTF
TGTGCCAGCAGCACTACAGGGGTGTATGGCTACACCTTC
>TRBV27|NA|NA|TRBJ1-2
CASGPTGSLPLGGYTF
TGTGCCAGCGGTCCCACAGGGTCCCTTCCTTTGGGGGGCTACACCTTC
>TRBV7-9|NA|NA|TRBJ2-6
CASSPSRGIGANVLTF
TGTGCCAGCAGCCCATCGCGAGGGATTGGGGCCAACGTCCTGACTTTC
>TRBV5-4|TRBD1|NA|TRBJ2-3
CASSRLGTGVDTQYF
TGTGCCAGCAGCCGTCTGGGGACAGGGGTTGATACGCAGTATTTT
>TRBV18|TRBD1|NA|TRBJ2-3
CASSWDSPGTQYF
TGTGCCAGCTCATGGGACAGCCCCGGAACGCAGTATTTT
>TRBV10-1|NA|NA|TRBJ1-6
CASSEVSDSPLHF
TGCGCCAGCAGTGAGGTCAGTGATTCACCCCTCCACTTT
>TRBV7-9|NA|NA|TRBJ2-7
CASSWEQGVDSYEQYF
TGTGCCAGCAGCTGGGAACAGGGAGTCGACTCCTACGAGCAGTACTTC
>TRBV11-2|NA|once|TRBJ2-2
CASSSWPRGGTGELFF
TGTGCCAGCAGCTCGTGGCCGAGAGGCGGCACCGGGGAGCTGTTTTTT
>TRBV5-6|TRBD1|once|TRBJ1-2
CASSPTGGFNYGYTF
TGTGCCAGCAGCCCTACAGGGGGCTTTAACTATGGCTACACCTTC
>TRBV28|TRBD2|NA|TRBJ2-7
CASRSSGRSDEQYF
TGTGCCAGCAGATCTAGCGGGAGGTCGGACGAGCAGTACTTC
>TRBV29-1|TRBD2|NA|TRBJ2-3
CSVRNLAGSTDTQYF
TGCAGCGTCCGGAATCTAGCGGGGTCCACAGATACGCAGTATTTT
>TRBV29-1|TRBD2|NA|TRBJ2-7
CSVGPFEAGVGEQYF
TGCAGCGTTGGTCCCTTCGAGGCGGGAGTAGGCGAGCAGTACTTC
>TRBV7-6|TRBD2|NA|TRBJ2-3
CASSPRVAGADTQYF
TGTGCCAGCAGCCCACGGGTAGCGGGAGCAGATACGCAGTATTTT
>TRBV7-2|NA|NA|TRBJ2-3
CASSLVIQNTQYF
TGTGCCAGCAGCTTAGTTATACAAAATACGCAGTATTTT
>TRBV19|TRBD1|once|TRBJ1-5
CASSSTGDNQPQHF
TGTGCCAGTAGCTCGACAGGGGACAATCAGCCCCAGCATTTT
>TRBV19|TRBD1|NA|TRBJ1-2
CASSPMGDRDYGYTF
TGTGCCAGTAGTCCGATGGGGGACAGGGACTATGGCTACACCTTC
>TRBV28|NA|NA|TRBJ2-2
CASSSTWERVGELFF
TGTGCCAGCAGCTCTACGTGGGAGAGGGTCGGGGAGCTGTTTTTT
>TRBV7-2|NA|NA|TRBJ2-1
CASSLVSPAYNEQFF
TGTGCCAGCAGCTTAGTTTCTCCCGCCTACAATGAGCAGTTCTTC
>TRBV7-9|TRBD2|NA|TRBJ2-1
CASGLSGSYLGEQFF
TGTGCCAGCGGTCTTAGCGGGAGTTATCTCGGTGAGCAGTTCTTC
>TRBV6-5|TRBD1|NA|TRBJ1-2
CASSYPTGYGYTF
TGTGCCAGCAGTTACCCGACAGGGTATGGCTACACCTTC
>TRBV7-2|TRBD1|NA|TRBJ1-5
CASSSSPGTGIYQPQHF
TGTGCCAGCAGCTCCTCGCCCGGGACAGGGATCTATCAGCCCCAGCATTTT
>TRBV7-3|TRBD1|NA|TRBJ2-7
CASSPGTGAYEQYF
TGTGCCAGCAGCCCCGGGACAGGGGCCTACGAGCAGTACTTC
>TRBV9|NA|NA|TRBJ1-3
CASQPGGGGNTIYF
TGTGCCTCTCAGCCTGGGGGCGGTGGAAACACCATATATTTT
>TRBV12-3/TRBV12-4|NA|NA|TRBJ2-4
CASSFNAPSIQYF
TGTGCCAGCAGTTTCAATGCACCCAGCATTCAGTACTTC
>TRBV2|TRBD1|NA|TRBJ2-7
CASSEAGQGTEQYF
TGTGCCAGCAGTGAAGCGGGACAGGGGACCGAGCAGTACTTC
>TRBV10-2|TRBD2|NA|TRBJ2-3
CASRASGTDTQYF
TGCGCCAGCCGGGCTAGCGGTACAGATACGCAGTATTTT
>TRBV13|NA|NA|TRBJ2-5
CASSPRGTQYF
TGTGCCAGCAGCCCCCGAGGGACCCAGTACTTC
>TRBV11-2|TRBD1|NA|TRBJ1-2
CASSLDPTGGYGYTF
TGTGCCAGCAGCTTAGATCCTACAGGGGGCTATGGCTACACCTTC
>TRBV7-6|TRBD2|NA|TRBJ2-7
CASSPGLAVYEQYF
TGTGCCAGCAGCCCCGGGCTAGCGGTCTACGAGCAGTACTTC
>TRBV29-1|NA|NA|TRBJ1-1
CSGTLEGTEAFF
TGCAGCGGTACCCTTGAGGGCACTGAAGCTTTCTTT
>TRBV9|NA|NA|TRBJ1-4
CASSPTVGSTNEKLFF
TGTGCCAGCAGCCCAACGGTCGGTTCAACTAATGAAAAACTGTTTTTT
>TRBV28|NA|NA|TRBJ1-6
CASSLGGQGPSPLHF
TGTGCCAGCAGTTTAGGTGGGCAGGGGCCATCACCCCTCCACTTT
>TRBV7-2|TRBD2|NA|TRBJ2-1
CASSLVLAGGSYNEQFF
TGTGCCAGCAGCTTAGTCCTCGCGGGGGGCTCCTACAATGAGCAGTTCTTC
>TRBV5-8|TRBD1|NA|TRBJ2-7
CATGTGNYEQYF
TGTGCCACCGGGACAGGGAACTACGAGCAGTACTTC